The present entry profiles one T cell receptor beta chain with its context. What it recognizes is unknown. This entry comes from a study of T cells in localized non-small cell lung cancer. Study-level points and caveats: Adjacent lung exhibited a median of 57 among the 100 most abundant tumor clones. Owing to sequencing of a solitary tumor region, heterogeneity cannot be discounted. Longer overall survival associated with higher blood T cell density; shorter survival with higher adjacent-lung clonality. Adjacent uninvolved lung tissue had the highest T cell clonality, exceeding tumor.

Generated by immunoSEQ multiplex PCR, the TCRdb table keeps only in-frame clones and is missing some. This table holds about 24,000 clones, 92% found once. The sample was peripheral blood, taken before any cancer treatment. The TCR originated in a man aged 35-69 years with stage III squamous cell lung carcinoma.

The chain's CDR3 is CASSVGQTSYNEQFF. The DNA of the CDR3 is TGTGCCAGCAGCGTAGGGCAGACATCCTACAATGAGCAGTTCTTC. The chain recombines TRBV9 with TRBJ2-1; D gene uncertain. With 0 bases removed from V and 1 base from J, the gap between germline ends came to 8 bases. The CDR3 is made up of 15 amino acids. Germline values: CDR1 SGDLS, CDR2 YYNGEE.